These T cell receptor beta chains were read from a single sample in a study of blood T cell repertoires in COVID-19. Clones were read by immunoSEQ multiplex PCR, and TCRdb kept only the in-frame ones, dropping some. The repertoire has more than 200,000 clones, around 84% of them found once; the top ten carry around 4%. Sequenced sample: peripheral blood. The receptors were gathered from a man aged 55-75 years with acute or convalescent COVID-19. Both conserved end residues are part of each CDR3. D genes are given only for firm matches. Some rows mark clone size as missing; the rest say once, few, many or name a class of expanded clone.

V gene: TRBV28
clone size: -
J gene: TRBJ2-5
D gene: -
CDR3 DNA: TGTGCCAGCAATTCCAGGGCAGGGGAGACCCAGTACTTC
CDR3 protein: CASNSRAGETQYF

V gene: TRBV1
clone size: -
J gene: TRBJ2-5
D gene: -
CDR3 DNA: TGCACCAGCAGCCATCCCAGGACTAGCGGGAGGGTGGAGACCCAGTACTTC
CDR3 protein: CTSSHPRTSGRVETQYF

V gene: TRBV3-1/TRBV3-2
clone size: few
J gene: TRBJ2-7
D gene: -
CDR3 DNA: TGTGCCAGCAGCCCACAGGGCGAGCAGTACTTC
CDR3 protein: CASSPQGEQYF

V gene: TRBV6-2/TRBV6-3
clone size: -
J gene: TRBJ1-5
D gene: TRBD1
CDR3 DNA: TGTGCCAGCAGTTACGGGGTTGGACAGGGAAGTTCTCAGCCCCAGCATTTT
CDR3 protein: CASSYGVGQGSSQPQHF

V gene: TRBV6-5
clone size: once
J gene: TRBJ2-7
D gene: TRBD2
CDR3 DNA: TGTGCCAGCAGTAGGACTAGCGGGGCCTTCGAGCAGTACTTC
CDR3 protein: CASSRTSGAFEQYF

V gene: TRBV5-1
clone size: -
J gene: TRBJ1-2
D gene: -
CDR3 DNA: TGCGCCAGCAGCGCGGGAGGGACGGTTGGCTACACCTTC
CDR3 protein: CASSAGGTVGYTF

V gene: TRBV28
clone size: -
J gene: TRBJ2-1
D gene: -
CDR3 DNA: TGTGCCAGCAATGGGGGCGGCCTTTCCTACAATGAGCAGTTCTTC
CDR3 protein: CASNGGGLSYNEQFF

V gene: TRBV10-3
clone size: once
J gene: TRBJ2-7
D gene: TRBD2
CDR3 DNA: TGTGCCATCAGCTCCGGACTAGCGGGAGGTACCCCCTACGAGCAGTACTTC
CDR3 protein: CAISSGLAGGTPYEQYF

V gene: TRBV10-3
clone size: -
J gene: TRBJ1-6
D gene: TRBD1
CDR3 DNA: TGTGCCATCACAGGGGACAGGGCCAATTCACCCCTCCACTTT
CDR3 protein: CAITGDRANSPLHF

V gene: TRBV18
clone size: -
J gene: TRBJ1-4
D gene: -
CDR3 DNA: TGTGCCAGCTCACCACCGAGCAGGGTTGGAGAAAAACTGTTTTTT
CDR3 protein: CASSPPSRVGEKLFF

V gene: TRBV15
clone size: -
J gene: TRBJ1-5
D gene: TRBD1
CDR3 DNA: TGTGCCACCAGCAGCTGGGACAGGAATCAGCCCCAGCATTTT
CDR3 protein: CATSSWDRNQPQHF

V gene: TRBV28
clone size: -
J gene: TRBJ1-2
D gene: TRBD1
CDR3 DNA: TGTGCCAGCAGTTTGGGACAGGGAAGAGGTGGCTACACCTTC
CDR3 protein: CASSLGQGRGGYTF

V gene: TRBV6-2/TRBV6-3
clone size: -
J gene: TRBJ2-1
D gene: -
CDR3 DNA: TGTGCCAGCAGTTCTGGGGCTGGGGCGGCCCACCACAATGAGCAGTTCTTC
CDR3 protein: CASSSGAGAAHHNEQFF

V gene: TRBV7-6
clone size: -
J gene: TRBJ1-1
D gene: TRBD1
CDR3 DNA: TGTGCCAGCAGCACAGGGACAGGGGCTCCCAACACTGAAGCTTTCTTT
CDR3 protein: CASSTGTGAPNTEAFF

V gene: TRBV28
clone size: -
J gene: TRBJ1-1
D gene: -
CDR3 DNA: TGTGCCAGCATCGGGGTGCTGGAGGGGTTCTTT
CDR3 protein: CASIGVLEGFF

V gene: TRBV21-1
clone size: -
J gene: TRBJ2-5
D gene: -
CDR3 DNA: TGTGCCAGCAGCAAAGGGGGAGTGGAGGGGTTCCAAGAGACCCAGTACTTC
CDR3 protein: CASSKGGVEGFQETQYF

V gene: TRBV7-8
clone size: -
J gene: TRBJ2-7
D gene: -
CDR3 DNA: TGTGCCAGCAGCTTAGCGGGGAGCTCCTACGAGCAGTACTTC
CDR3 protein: CASSLAGSSYEQYF

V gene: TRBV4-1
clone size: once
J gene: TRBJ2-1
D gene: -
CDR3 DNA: TGCGCCAGCAGCCACCTGGGTAGGGGGGGGAAATCCTACAATGAGCAGTTCTTC
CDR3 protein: CASSHLGRGGKSYNEQFF

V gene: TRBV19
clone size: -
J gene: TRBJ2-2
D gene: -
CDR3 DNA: TGTGCCAGTAGTAAATGGACAGACTTTGGAGGGGAGCTGTTTTTT
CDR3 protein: CASSKWTDFGGELFF

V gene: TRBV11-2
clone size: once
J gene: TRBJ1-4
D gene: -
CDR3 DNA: TGTGCCAGCAGTTCATGGGGATCCGGGGGTAATGAAAAACTGTTTTTT
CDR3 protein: CASSSWGSGGNEKLFF

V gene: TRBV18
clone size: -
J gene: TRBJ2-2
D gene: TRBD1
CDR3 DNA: TGTGCCAGCTCTTACGGACAGGGGAACACCGGGGAGCTGTTTTTT
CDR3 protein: CASSYGQGNTGELFF

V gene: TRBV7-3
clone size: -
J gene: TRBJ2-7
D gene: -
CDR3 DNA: TGTGCCAGCAGCCGGTACTCCCGCCTACTCGGGAGAGGCTACGAGCAGTACTTC
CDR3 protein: CASSRYSRLLGRGYEQYF

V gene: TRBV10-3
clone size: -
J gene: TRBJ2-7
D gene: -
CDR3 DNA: TGTGCCATCAGTGCACAGGGTCAGGGGTACGAGCAGTACTTC
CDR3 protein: CAISAQGQGYEQYF

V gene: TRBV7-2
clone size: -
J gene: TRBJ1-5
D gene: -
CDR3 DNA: TGTGCCAGCAGCTTGCAGGCCAGCAATCAGCCCCAGCATTTT
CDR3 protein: CASSLQASNQPQHF

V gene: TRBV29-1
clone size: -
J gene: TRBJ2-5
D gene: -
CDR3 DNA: TGCAGCGTTGACCAGGGGTTGGAGACCCAGTACTTC
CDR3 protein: CSVDQGLETQYF

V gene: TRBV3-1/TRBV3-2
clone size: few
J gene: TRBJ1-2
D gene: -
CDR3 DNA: TGTGCCAGCAGCCAGCCGGACAGTAACTATGGCTACACCTTC
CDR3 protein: CASSQPDSNYGYTF

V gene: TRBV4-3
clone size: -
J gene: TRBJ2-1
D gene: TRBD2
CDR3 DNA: TGCGCCAGCAGCCAAGGAGGAGATAGCGGGAGACGGAATGAGCAGTTCTTC
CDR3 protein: CASSQGGDSGRRNEQFF

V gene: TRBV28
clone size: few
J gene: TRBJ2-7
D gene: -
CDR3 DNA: TGTGCCAGCAAAAGGGGCCAGGGGTCTGGGTACGAGCAGTACTTC
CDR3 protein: CASKRGQGSGYEQYF

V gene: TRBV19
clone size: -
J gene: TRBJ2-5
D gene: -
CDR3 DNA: TGTGCCAGTGACGACGGGGGGCAGAGAGAGACCCAGTACTTC
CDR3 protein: CASDDGGQRETQYF

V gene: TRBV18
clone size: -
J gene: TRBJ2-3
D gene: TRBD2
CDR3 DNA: TGTGCCAGCTCATCACTACCGCAGGCGGCGGGAGGCACAGATACGCAGTATTTT
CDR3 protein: CASSSLPQAAGGTDTQYF

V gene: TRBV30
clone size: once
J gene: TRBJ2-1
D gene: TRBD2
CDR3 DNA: TGTGCCTGGAGTGTCTTAGCGGGGGGGCCCATCGTAGGTGAGCAGTTCTTC
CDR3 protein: CAWSVLAGGPIVGEQFF

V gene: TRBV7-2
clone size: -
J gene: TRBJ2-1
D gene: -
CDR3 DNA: TGTGCCAGCAGCTTAAGGATTCTCGGGAGAGATGAGCAGTTCTTC
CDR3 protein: CASSLRILGRDEQFF

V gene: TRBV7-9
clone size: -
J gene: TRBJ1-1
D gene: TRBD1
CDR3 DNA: TGTGCCTTGGACAGGGCGAACACTGAAGCTTTCTTT
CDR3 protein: CALDRANTEAFF

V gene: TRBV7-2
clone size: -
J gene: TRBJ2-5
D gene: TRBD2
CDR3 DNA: TGTGCCAGCAGGGGGACTAGCGGGAGCCGGGAGACCCAGTACTTC
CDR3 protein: CASRGTSGSRETQYF

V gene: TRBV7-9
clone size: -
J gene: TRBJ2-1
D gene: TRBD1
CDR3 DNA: TGTGCCAGCAGCGGAGGACAGGGGGTTTACAATGAGCAGTTCTTC
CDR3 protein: CASSGGQGVYNEQFF

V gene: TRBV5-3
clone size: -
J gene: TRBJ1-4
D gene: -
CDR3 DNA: TGTGCCAGAAGCATTTTATTCCACAGGAGCTGTGAAAAACTGTTTTTT
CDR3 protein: CARSILFHRSCEKLFF

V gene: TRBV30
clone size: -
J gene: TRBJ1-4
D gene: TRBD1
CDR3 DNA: TGTGCCTGGAGGAGACAGGGGATTTCCAATGAAAAACTGTTTTTT
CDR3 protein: CAWRRQGISNEKLFF

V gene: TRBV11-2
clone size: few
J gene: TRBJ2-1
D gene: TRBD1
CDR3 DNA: TGTGCCAGCAGCATTACAGGGGGCAGCTACAATGAGCAGTTCTTC
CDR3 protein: CASSITGGSYNEQFF

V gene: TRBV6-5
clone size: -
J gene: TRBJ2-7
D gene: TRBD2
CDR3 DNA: TGTGCCAGCAAGGCGGGACTAGCGGGAGAGCAGTACTTC
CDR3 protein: CASKAGLAGEQYF

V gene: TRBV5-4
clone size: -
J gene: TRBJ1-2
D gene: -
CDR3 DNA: TGTGCCAGCAGCGCCCCCCCACCGGACTATGGCTACACCTTC
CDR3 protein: CASSAPPPDYGYTF

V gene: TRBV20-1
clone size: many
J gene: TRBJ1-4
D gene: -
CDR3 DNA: TGCAGTACGGGTGGTGAAAAACTGTTTTTT
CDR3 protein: CSTGGEKLFF

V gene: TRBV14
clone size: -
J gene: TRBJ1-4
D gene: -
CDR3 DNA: TGTGCCAGCAGCCGCCAACCGGGACAAAGTCATGAAAAACTGTTTTTT
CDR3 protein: CASSRQPGQSHEKLFF

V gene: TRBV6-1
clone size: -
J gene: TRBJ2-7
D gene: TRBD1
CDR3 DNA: TGTGCCAGCAGTGAAATAGGGCAGGGGGCGAACTACGAGCAGTACTTC
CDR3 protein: CASSEIGQGANYEQYF

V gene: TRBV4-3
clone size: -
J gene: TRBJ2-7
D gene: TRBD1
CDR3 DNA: TGCGCCAGCAGCCAAGGACAGGGGGCCTACGAGCAGTACTTC
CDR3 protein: CASSQGQGAYEQYF

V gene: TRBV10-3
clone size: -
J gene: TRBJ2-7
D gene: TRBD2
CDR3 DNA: TGTGCCACGGGGACTAGCGGGAGTTACGAGCAGTACTTC
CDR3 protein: CATGTSGSYEQYF

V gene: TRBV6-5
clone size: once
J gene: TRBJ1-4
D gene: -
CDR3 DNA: TGTGCCAGCTCAGGACGCGTGGGAGGCAGTGAAAAACTGTTTTTT
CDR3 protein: CASSGRVGGSEKLFF

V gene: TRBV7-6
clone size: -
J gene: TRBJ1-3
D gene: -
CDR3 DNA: TGTGCCAGCACCCCCCTCGCCAAGAGCTCTGGAAACACCATATATTTT
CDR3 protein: CASTPLAKSSGNTIYF

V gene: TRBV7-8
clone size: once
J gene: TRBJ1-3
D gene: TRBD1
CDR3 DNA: TGTGCCAGCAGCCCCCAGACAGGGTCTGGAAACACCATATATTTT
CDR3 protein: CASSPQTGSGNTIYF

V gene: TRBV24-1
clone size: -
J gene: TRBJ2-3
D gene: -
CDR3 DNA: TGTGCCACCAGTGTCTCGAGCAGCGCAGATACGCAGTATTTT
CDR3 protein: CATSVSSSADTQYF

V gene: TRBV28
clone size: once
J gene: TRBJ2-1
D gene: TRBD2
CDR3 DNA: TGTGCCAGCAGCCCATCTGCGGGAGAGCAGTTCTACTCGGGAGAGCAGTTCTTC
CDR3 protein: CASSPSAGEQFYSGEQFF

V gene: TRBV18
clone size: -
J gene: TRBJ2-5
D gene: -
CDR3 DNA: TGTGCCAGCTGCGCGGAGGCCGTCGGAGAGACCCAGTACTTC
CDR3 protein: CASCAEAVGETQYF

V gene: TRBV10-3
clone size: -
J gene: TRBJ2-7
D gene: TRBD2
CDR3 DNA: TGTGCCATCAGCCAACTTTTCACTAGCGGGGCTCCCTACGAGCAGTACTTC
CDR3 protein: CAISQLFTSGAPYEQYF

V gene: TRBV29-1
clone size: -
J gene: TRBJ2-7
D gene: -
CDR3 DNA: TGCAGCGTTGTGATATCAGGTTACGAGCAGTACTTC
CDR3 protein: CSVVISGYEQYF

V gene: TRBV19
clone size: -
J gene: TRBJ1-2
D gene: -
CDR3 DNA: TGTGCCAGTACCGACCAGGACAGCTATGGCTACACCTTC
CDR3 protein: CASTDQDSYGYTF

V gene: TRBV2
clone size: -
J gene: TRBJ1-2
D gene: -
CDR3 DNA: TGTGCCAGCAGTGAGGAGGGGAACTATGGCTACACCTTC
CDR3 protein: CASSEEGNYGYTF

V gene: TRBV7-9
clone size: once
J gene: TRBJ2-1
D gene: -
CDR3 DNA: TGTGCCAGCAGCTTACGGGGGGCTAGCGGCAACGATGAGCAGTTCTTC
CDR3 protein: CASSLRGASGNDEQFF

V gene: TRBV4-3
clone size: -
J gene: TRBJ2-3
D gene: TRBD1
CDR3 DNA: TGCGCCAGCAGCCAAGGGGCGGGCAGGGGGCGCTCCACAGATACGCAGTATTTT
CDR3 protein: CASSQGAGRGRSTDTQYF

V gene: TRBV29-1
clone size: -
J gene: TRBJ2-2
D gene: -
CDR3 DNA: TGCAGCGTTGAGGGTCTAGAGACGAACACCGGGGAGCTGTTTTTT
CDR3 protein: CSVEGLETNTGELFF

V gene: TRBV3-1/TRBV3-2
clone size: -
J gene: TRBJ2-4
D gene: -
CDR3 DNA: TGTGCCAGCAGTTCTTTGGGGGCAGCCAAAAACATTCAGTACTTC
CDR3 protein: CASSSLGAAKNIQYF

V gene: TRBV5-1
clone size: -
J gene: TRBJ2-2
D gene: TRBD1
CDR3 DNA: TGCGCCAGCAGCCGAGGGGACAGGGGGCTGACCGGGGAGCTGTTTTTT
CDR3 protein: CASSRGDRGLTGELFF